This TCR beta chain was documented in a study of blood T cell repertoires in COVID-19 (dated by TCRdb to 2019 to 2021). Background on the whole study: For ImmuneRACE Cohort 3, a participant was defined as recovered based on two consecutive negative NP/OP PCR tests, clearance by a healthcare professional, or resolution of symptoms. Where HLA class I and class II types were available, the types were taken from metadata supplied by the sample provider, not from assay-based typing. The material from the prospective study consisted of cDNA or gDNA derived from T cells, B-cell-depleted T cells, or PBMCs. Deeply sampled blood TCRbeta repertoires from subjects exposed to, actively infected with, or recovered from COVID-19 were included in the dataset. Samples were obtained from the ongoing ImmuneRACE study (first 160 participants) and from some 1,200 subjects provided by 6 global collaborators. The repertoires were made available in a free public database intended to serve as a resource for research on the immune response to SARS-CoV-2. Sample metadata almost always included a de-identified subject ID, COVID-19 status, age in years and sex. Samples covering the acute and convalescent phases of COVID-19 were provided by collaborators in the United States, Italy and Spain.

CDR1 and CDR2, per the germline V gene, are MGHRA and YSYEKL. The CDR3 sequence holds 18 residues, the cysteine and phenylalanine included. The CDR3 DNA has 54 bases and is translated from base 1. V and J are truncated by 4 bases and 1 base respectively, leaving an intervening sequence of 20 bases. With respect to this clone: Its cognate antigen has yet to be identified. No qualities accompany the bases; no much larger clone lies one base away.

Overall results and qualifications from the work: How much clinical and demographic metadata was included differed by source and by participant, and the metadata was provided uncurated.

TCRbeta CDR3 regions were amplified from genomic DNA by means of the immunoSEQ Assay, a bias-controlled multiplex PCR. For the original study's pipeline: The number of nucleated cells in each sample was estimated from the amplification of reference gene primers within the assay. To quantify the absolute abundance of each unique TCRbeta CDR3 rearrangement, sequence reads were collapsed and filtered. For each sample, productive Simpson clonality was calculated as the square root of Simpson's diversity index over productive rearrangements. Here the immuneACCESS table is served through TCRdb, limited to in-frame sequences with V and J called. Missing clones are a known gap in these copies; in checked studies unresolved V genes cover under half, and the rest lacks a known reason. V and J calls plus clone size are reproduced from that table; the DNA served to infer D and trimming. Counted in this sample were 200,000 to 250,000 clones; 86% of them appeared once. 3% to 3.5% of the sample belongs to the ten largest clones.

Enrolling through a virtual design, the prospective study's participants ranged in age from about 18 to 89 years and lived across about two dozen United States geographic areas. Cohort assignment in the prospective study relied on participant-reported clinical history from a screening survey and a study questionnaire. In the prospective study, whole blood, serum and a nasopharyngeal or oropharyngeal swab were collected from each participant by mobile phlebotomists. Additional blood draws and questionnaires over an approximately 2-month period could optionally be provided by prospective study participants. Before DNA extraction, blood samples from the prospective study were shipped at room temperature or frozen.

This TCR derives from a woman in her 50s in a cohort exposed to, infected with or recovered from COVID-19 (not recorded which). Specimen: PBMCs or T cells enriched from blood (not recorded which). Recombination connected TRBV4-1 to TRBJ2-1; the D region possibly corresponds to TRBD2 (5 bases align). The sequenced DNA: TGCGCCAGCAGCCTCCTAATCTCGGGATTCAGTTCCTACAATGAGCAGTTCTTC. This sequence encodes CASSLLISGFSSYNEQFF.